This is a list of T cell receptor beta chains from one sample in a study of blood T cells in healthy people across ages. TCRdb passed the 5' RACE reads through MiXCR, listing each CDR3 protein once. Found here are around 1,000,000 distinct CDR3 sequences, roughly a quarter of them singletons; the top ten hold approximately 0.7%. A further study also used this sample, focusing on T cells of mothers and their children.

Sequenced sample: blood. The receptors shown here come from a girl aged 2-10 years in good health. CDR3s include the opening cysteine and the closing phenylalanine or tryptophan. Fields, in order: clone size, D gene, V gene, J gene, CDR3 protein, CDR3 DNA. D genes are given only for firm matches. Some rows have no size entry. The others give once, few or many, or a class for an expanded clone.

>few|.|TRBV2|TRBJ2-1
CASSEQTRISNEQFF
TGTGCCAGCAGTGAACAGACTAGAATCTCCAATGAGCAGTTCTTC
>few|.|TRBV9|TRBJ2-3
CASSARTGLDTQYF
TGTGCCAGCAGCGCCCGGACCGGTTTGGATACGCAGTATTTT
>.|TRBD1|TRBV7-8|TRBJ2-7
CASSLSGQHSYEQYF
TGTGCCAGCAGCTTATCGGGACAGCACTCCTACGAGCAGTACTTC
>.|TRBD1|TRBV7-6|TRBJ1-4
CASSLRTGGNEKLFF
TGTGCCAGCAGTCTTCGGACAGGGGGGAATGAAAAACTGTTTTTT
>.|.|TRBV27|TRBJ2-7
CASFRGVEQYF
TGTGCCAGCTTCCGCGGGGTCGAGCAGTACTTC
>.|.|TRBV10-3|TRBJ1-2
CAISVAGGYTF
TGTGCCATCAGTGTTGCTGGGGGCTACACCTTC
>.|.|TRBV11-3|TRBJ1-1
CASSIAYRGWTEAFF
TGTGCCAGCAGCATAGCTTATAGGGGTTGGACTGAAGCTTTCTTT
>.|.|TRBV5-1|TRBJ1-1
CASTWGETGTEAFF
TGCGCCAGCACCTGGGGGGAAACGGGCACTGAAGCTTTCTTT
>.|TRBD1|TRBV12-3/TRBV12-4|TRBJ1-5
CASTLTGEWDQPQHF
TGTGCCAGCACCCTGACAGGGGAGTGGGATCAGCCCCAGCATTTT
>.|.|TRBV7-9|TRBJ1-2
CASSRPGDYGYTF
TGTGCCAGCAGCCGACCAGGGGACTATGGCTACACCTTC
>once|.|TRBV29-1|TRBJ1-1
CSVDRSTEAFF
TGCAGCGTTGATAGGAGCACTGAAGCTTTCTTT
>few|TRBD2|TRBV12-3/TRBV12-4|TRBJ2-1
CASSPTSRLGGEQFF
TGTGCCAGCAGTCCCACGTCGCGGTTGGGAGGGGAGCAGTTCTTC
>.|TRBD1|TRBV25-1|TRBJ2-1
CASSDFGTGDNEQFF
TGTGCCAGCAGTGATTTTGGGACAGGGGATAATGAGCAGTTCTTC
>.|.|TRBV14|TRBJ1-6
CASSQFRGAESPLHF
TGTGCCAGCAGCCAGTTCAGGGGAGCGGAATCACCCCTCCACTTT
>.|TRBD1|TRBV2|TRBJ1-1
CASREQGPEAFF
TGTGCCAGCAGGGAACAGGGGCCGGAGGCTTTCTTT
>.|TRBD1|TRBV12-3/TRBV12-4|TRBJ2-2
CASDPGGASGELFF
TGTGCCAGCGATCCAGGGGGCGCTTCCGGGGAGCTGTTTTTT
>.|.|TRBV6-5|TRBJ2-5
CASSYSGGGEETQYF
TGTGCCAGCAGTTACTCAGGGGGCGGGGAGGAGACCCAGTACTTC
>.|.|TRBV20-1|TRBJ2-1
CSARFVPFDRSSSYNEQFF
TGCAGTGCTAGATTCGTTCCGTTCGATAGGTCTTCGTCCTACAATGAGCAGTTCTTC
>.|.|TRBV5-1|TRBJ2-7
CASSSLGGNEQYF
TGCGCCAGCAGCTCCCTAGGGGGAAACGAGCAGTACTTC
>few|TRBD2|TRBV7-9|TRBJ2-1
CASSLGRGAGRDEQFF
TGTGCCAGCAGCTTAGGTAGAGGAGCGGGACGAGACGAGCAGTTCTTC
>.|.|TRBV29-1|TRBJ2-3
CSVDFGGSRTDTQYF
TGCAGCGTTGATTTCGGCGGATCTCGCACAGATACGCAGTATTTT
>.|.|TRBV6-5|TRBJ1-4
CASSYSPGLSSEKLFF
TGTGCCAGCAGTTACTCCCCGGGCCTGTCTAGTGAAAAACTGTTTTTT
>few|TRBD1|TRBV4-2|TRBJ2-7
CASSQDTGTEFPYEQYF
TGTGCCAGCAGCCAAGATACCGGGACAGAATTTCCCTACGAGCAGTACTTC
>.|TRBD1|TRBV20-1|TRBJ2-7
CSADTGESYEQYF
TGCAGTGCCGATACAGGGGAATCCTACGAGCAGTACTTC
>.|.|TRBV7-6|TRBJ2-3
CASSPSVDTQYF
TGTGCCAGCAGCCCTAGCGTTGATACGCAGTATTTT
>.|.|TRBV11-2|TRBJ1-1
CASSLREREVGVPTEAFF
TGTGCCAGCAGCTTAAGGGAAAGGGAAGTGGGGGTACCCACTGAAGCTTTCTTT
>.|.|TRBV12-5|TRBJ2-1
CASGPLSSSYNQQFF
TGTGCTAGTGGTCCCCTTTCCAGCTCCTACAATCAGCAGTTCTTC
>.|.|TRBV9|TRBJ2-7
CASSVGVPGSYEQYF
TGTGCCAGCAGCGTAGGGGTACCTGGGAGCTACGAGCAGTACTTC
>.|.|TRBV7-9|TRBJ2-5
CASSLVGGQGGETQYF
TGTGCCAGCAGCTTAGTGGGCGGACAAGGAGGAGAGACCCAGTACTTC
>.|TRBD2|TRBV9|TRBJ2-7
CASSVEGLGIHEQYF
TGTGCCAGCAGCGTAGAGGGACTAGGTATCCACGAGCAGTACTTC
>.|.|TRBV7-2|TRBJ2-5
CASSLPERLVETQYF
TGTGCCAGCAGCTTACCCGAGCGACTAGTGGAGACCCAGTACTTC
>few|.|TRBV29-1|TRBJ2-3
CSVDNREGWGADTQYF
TGCAGCGTTGACAATCGGGAAGGGTGGGGTGCGGATACGCAGTATTTT
>.|.|TRBV20-1|TRBJ2-7
CSARDRDTFYEQYF
TGCAGTGCTAGGGACCGGGACACCTTCTACGAGCAGTACTTC
>.|TRBD2|TRBV28|TRBJ2-4
CASTDGGRPIQYF
TGTGCCAGCACCGACGGCGGGAGACCCATTCAGTACTTC
>few|TRBD1|TRBV10-3|TRBJ2-7
CAILTTGGETYEQYF
TGTGCCATTCTAACGACAGGGGGAGAGACCTACGAGCAGTACTTC
>.|TRBD1|TRBV7-2|TRBJ2-1
CASSLDGQGAREQFF
TGTGCCAGCAGCTTAGACGGTCAGGGGGCCCGGGAGCAGTTCTTC
>few|.|TRBV5-1|TRBJ2-5
CASSFDRGGETQYF
TGTGCCAGCAGCTTCGATCGGGGCGGGGAGACCCAGTACTTC
>.|.|TRBV6-4|TRBJ2-3
CASSDSGEGDTQYF
TGTGCCAGCAGTGACTCGGGTGAGGGAGATACGCAGTATTTT
>.|.|TRBV7-6|TRBJ2-5
CASSSEQVQETQYF
TGTGCCAGCAGCTCCGAACAGGTCCAAGAGACCCAGTACTTC
>few|TRBD1|TRBV4-1|TRBJ2-4
CASSQDLQGNIQYF
TGCGCCAGCAGCCAAGATCTACAGGGGAACATTCAGTACTTC
>.|.|TRBV5-6|TRBJ2-7
CASGRQERGVEQYF
TGTGCCAGCGGAAGACAGGAAAGGGGTGTCGAGCAGTACTTC
>few|.|TRBV11-3|TRBJ1-4
CASSFDGDEKLFF
TGTGCCAGCAGCTTCGACGGAGATGAAAAACTGTTTTTT
>few|.|TRBV27|TRBJ1-1
CASAGVNTEAFF
TGTGCCAGCGCCGGGGTGAACACTGAAGCTTTCTTT
>few|.|TRBV18|TRBJ2-2
CASSPGDGNTGELFF
TGTGCCAGCTCACCGGGGGACGGAAACACCGGGGAGCTGTTTTTT
>.|.|TRBV12-3/TRBV12-4|TRBJ2-1
CASSLAISEQFF
TGTGCCAGCAGTTTAGCGATAAGTGAGCAGTTCTTC
>few|TRBD2|TRBV19|TRBJ2-7
CASFRGGSYEQYF
TGTGCCAGCTTCCGCGGGGGCTCCTACGAGCAGTACTTC
>.|TRBD2|TRBV7-9|TRBJ2-1
CASSLEASGGENEQFF
TGTGCCAGCAGCTTAGAAGCTAGCGGGGGGGAAAATGAGCAGTTCTTC
>few|TRBD2|TRBV2|TRBJ2-1
CASRTSGGGNEQFF
TGTGCCAGCAGGACTAGCGGGGGAGGCAATGAGCAGTTCTTC
>few|TRBD2|TRBV20-1|TRBJ2-1
CSAEIIGTSGYNEQFF
TGCAGTGCCGAGATCATCGGGACTAGCGGTTACAATGAGCAGTTCTTC
>.|TRBD1|TRBV20-1|TRBJ1-1
CSARWTGGLAEAFF
TGCAGTGCTAGGTGGACAGGGGGCCTCGCTGAAGCTTTCTTT
>.|.|TRBV29-1|TRBJ1-2
CSSSLGSGSGAPYGYTF
TGCAGCAGTAGCCTTGGTTCTGGGTCAGGGGCACCCTATGGCTACACCTTC
>many|.|TRBV2|TRBJ1-4
CASRGTSPATNEKLFF
TGTGCCAGCAGGGGCACTTCGCCAGCAACTAATGAAAAACTGTTTTTT
>few|TRBD1|TRBV4-2|TRBJ1-2
CASSQGSAGGWYGYTF
TGTGCCAGCAGCCAAGGATCGGCAGGGGGATGGTATGGCTACACCTTC
>.|.|TRBV29-1|TRBJ2-2
CSVLRESGTGELFF
TGCAGCGTTTTACGGGAGTCGGGCACCGGGGAGCTGTTTTTT
>.|.|TRBV7-9|TRBJ2-7
CASSLDQGRHEQYF
TGTGCCAGCAGCTTAGACCAGGGTCGCCACGAGCAGTACTTC
>few|.|TRBV29-1|TRBJ1-1
CSVVGRAVNTEAFF
TGCAGCGTTGTAGGGAGGGCCGTGAACACTGAAGCTTTCTTT
>few|TRBD1|TRBV4-1|TRBJ1-2
CASSWLTGDAGMGGYTF
TGCGCCAGCAGCTGGTTAACAGGGGACGCCGGAATGGGGGGCTACACCTTC
>.|TRBD1|TRBV13|TRBJ1-5
CASILHDRGIQPQHF
TGTGCCAGCATCCTTCACGACAGGGGGATTCAGCCCCAGCATTTT
>many|.|TRBV12-3/TRBV12-4|TRBJ2-1
CASSFTGNEQFF
TGTGCCAGCAGTTTTACAGGAAATGAGCAGTTCTTC
>few|.|TRBV9|TRBJ2-1
CASSPETWIDNEQFF
TGTGCCAGCAGCCCCGAAACGTGGATCGACAATGAGCAGTTCTTC